The entry below describes one TCR beta chain. Its antigen is not identified. PCR used 60 Vbeta primers and 13 Jbeta primers. The table came from immunoSEQ multiplex PCR; TCRdb's copy has only in-frame clones and leaves some out. The sample has some 150,000 clones; 9.4% are singletons. Germline CDR1 SGHDT, CDR2 YYEEEE. CDR3 length: 11 residues. V was pared by 2 bases and J by 7 bases, with 6 bases between. The data belong to a study of cytomegalovirus exposure and HLA in healthy donors. Study-wide results and caveats: In a later analysis, compared with equally common non-associated chains, HLA-associated beta chains were more expanded.

V is TRBV5-6 and J is TRBJ1-2; unclear D gene. The receptor was isolated from a male donor in good health and CMV-seronegative. What was sequenced was PBMCs. CDR3 coding DNA: TGTGCCAGCAGCTTTTCTATTGGCTACACCTTC. It encodes CASSFSIGYTF.